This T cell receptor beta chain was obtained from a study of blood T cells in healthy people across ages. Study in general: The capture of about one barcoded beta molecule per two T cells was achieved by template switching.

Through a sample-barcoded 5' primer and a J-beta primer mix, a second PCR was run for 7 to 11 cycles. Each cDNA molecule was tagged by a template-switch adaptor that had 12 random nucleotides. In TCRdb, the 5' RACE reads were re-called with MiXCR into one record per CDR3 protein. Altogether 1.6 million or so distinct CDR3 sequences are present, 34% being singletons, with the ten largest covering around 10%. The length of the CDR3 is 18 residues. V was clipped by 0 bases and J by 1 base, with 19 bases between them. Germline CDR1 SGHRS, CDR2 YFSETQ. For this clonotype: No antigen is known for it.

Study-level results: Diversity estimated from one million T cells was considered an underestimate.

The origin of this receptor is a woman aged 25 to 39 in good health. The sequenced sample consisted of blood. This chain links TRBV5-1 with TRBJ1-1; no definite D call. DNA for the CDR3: TGCGCCAGCAGCTTGGCTTGGTGGCCCCAGAACCCGAACACTGAAGCTTTCTTT. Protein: CASSLAWWPQNPNTEAFF.